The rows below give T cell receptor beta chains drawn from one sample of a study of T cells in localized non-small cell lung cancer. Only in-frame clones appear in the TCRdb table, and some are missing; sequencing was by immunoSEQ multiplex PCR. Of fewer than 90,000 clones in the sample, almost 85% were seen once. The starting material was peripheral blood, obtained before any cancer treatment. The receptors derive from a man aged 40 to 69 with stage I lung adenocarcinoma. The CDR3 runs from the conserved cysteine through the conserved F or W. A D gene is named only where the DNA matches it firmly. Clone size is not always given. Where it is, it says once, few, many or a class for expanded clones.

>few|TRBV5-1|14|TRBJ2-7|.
TGCGCCAGCAGCTTGGAGGGTATGGGTTCCGAGCAGTACTTC
CASSLEGMGSEQYF
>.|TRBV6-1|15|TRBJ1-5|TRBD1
TGTGCCAGCAGTGTCTGGGGGACAGGGCAGCGGCCCCAGCATTTT
CASSVWGTGQRPQHF
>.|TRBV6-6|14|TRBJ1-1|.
TGTGCCAGCAGTTACCTGCAGGGGACGACGAGGGCTTTCTTT
CASSYLQGTTRAFF
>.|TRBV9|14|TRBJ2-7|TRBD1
TGTGCCAGCAGCGTAGAATGGACAGGGGGCGAGCAGTACTTC
CASSVEWTGGEQYF
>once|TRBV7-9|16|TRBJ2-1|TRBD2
TGTGCCAGCAGCTTAGTGGCTAGCGGGAGGTACAATGAGCAGTTCTTC
CASSLVASGRYNEQFF
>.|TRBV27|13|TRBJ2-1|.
TGTGCCAGCAGTTTAGGGCGGAGCAATGAGCAGTTCTTC
CASSLGRSNEQFF
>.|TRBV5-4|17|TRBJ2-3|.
TGTGCCAGCAGCTTGGAGGGGGGGAGGTCAGGCACAGATACGCAGTATTTT
CASSLEGGRSGTDTQYF
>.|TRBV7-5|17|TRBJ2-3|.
TGTGCCAGAAGCTGTGGACAGGGAACACTAAGCACAGATACGCAGTATTTT
CARSCGQGTLSTDTQYF
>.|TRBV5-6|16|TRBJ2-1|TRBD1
TGTGCCAGCAGCTTAGCGGACAGGGACCTCTACAATGAGCAGTTCTTC
CASSLADRDLYNEQFF
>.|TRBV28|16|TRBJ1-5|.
TGTGCCAGCAGTTTTTTAGGATCAGGGAGTAATCAGCCCCAGCATTTT
CASSFLGSGSNQPQHF
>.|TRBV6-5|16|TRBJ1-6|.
TGTGCCAGCAGTTATTTTAGCCGGTTTGATAATTCACCCCTCCACTTT
CASSYFSRFDNSPLHF
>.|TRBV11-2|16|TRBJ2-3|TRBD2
TGTGCCAGCAGCGTCCATAGCGGGGCCTCCACAGATACGCAGTATTTT
CASSVHSGASTDTQYF
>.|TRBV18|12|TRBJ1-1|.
TGTGCCAGCTCACCACTGAACACTGAAGCTTTCTTT
CASSPLNTEAFF
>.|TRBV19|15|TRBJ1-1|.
TGTGCCAGTAGTCCCGAGGCAACGTTGAACACTGAAGCTTTCTTT
CASSPEATLNTEAFF
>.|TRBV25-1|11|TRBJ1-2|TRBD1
TGTGCCAGCAGAGGGGGCGGTGGCTACACCTTC
CASRGGGGYTF
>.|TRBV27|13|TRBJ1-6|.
TGTGCCAGCCGAACCGGGGCTAATTCACCCCTCCACTTT
CASRTGANSPLHF
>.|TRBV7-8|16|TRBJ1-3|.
TGTGCCAGCAGCTTAGCGCTCCAGATCTCTGGAAACACCATATATTTT
CASSLALQISGNTIYF
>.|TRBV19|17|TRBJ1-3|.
TGTGCCAGTAGTATTTATTGGCAGACGAGCTCTGGAAACACCATATATTTT
CASSIYWQTSSGNTIYF
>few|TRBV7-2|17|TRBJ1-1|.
TGTGCCAGCAGCCCGTGGAAAGGTTGGGGATTGAACACTGAAGCTTTCTTT
CASSPWKGWGLNTEAFF
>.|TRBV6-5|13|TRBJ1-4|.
TGTGCCAGCAGTAAGACTGAATGGGAAAAACTGTTTTTT
CASSKTEWEKLFF
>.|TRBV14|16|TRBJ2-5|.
TGTGCCAGCAGCCAAGATGGAAGCGGCACCCAAGAGACCCAGTACTTC
CASSQDGSGTQETQYF
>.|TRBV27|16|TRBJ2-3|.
TGTGCCAGCAGTAAGGACCCCAATATAGGCACAGATACGCAGTATTTT
CASSKDPNIGTDTQYF
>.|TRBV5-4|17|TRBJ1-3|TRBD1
TGTGCCAGCAGCTCCCAACAGGGGACCTACTCTGGAAACACCATATATTTT
CASSSQQGTYSGNTIYF
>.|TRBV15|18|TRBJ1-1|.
TGTGCCACCAGCAGAGAAAGTGCGAGCCAGGGGTGGACCACTGAAGCTTTCTTT
CATSRESASQGWTTEAFF
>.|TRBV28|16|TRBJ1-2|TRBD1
TGTGCCAGCAGTCCGACCCGGACAGGGGATTCCTATGGCTACACCTTC
CASSPTRTGDSYGYTF